The 32 T cell receptor beta chains below all came from one sample that was sequenced in a study of patients and donors after allogeneic stem cell transplantation. In TCRdb, the RT-PCR reads were re-called with MiXCR into one record per CDR3 protein. Of approximately 430,000 distinct CDR3 sequences detected, 16% appear once; the ten largest clones hold over 6%. Sequenced material: blood, either unsorted or a sorted T cell fraction (not recorded which). The receptor set was obtained from a human donor who was either an allogeneic HSCT recipient or a stem cell or donor lymphocyte infusion donor (not recorded which). It is not recorded whose cells these are; they may come from a transplant donor.

This clonotype was counted at least ten times. The chain recombines TRBV6-5 with TRBJ2-1, with TRBD2 matching over 8 bases. Germline values: CDR1 MNHEY, CDR2 SVGAGI. J was trimmed by 6 bases and V by 4 bases; bases with no gene match: 5. This CDR3 has 14 amino acids. The CDR3 region has the DNA TGTGCCAGCAGTTTCTCCGGGGGGGGCAATGAGCAGTTCTTC. It encodes CASSFSGGGNEQFF.

This clonotype has only a few counts. Written as DNA, the CDR3 is TGTGCCAGCAGCCAAGATGGAACGTCCGAGCAGTACTTC. Translated, it gives CASSQDGTSEQYF. The rearrangement uses TRBV3-1 and TRBJ2-7; D is unclear. Germline-derived CDR1 and CDR2 are LGHDT and YNNKEL (reference sequence). V lost 0 bases and J 6 bases, leaving 9 bases between the germline ends. This CDR3 is built from 13 residues.

The chain joins TRBV12-3 or TRBV12-4 to TRBJ2-3; D is unclear. V lost 7 bases and J lost 1, with 21 bases in between. This CDR3 spans 17 amino acids. The CDR3 sequence: CASTGPNPTTRTDTQYF. In DNA, the CDR3 is TGTGCCAGCACCGGGCCCAATCCCACGACACGCACAGATACGCAGTATTTT.

V and J are TRBV28 and TRBJ2-7; D ambiguous. The CDR3 covers 11 residues. Deletions cut 7 bases from V and 2 bases from J, with 6 bases between. Germline V gene data show CDR1 as MDHEN and CDR2 as SYDVKM. CDR3 in amino acids: CASKDTYEQYF. CDR3 DNA: TGTGCCAGCAAGGATACCTACGAGCAGTACTTC.

The chain carries TRBV12-3 or TRBV12-4 and TRBJ1-2; the match to TRBD1 covers 9 bases. This CDR3 spans 11 amino acids. The trim removed 8 bases at V and 8 bases at J, leaving 3 bases unmatched. CDR3 nucleotides: TGTGCCAGCGGGACAGGGTTCGGCTACACCTTC. Amino acids: CASGTGFGYTF.

In this sample, this clonotype turned up a few times. This chain joins TRBV7-9 and TRBJ2-5, with D maybe TRBD1 (5 bases). There are 13 residues in the CDR3. Trimming cost V 5 bases and J 7 bases, with 14 bases left between them. Germline-derived CDR1 and CDR2 are SEHNR and FQNEAQ (reference sequence). CDR3: CASSKGVLGTQYF. The CDR3 DNA sequence: TGTGCCAGCAGCAAAGGGGTTCTGGGGACCCAGTACTTC.

This clonotype was seen only a few times. The junction departs from the called germline gene at one end, perhaps through a read error. The rearrangement uses TRBV20-1 and TRBJ1-5; TRBD1 might be the D (5 bases). This CDR3 has 13 amino acids. Germline V gives CDR1 DFQATT, CDR2 SNEGSKA (reference sequence). The CDR3 protein is CSATRAGSQSQHF. In nucleotides, the CDR3 is TGCAGTGCTACCAGGGCCGGTAGTCAGTCCCAGCATTTT.

The V gene is TRBV12-3 or TRBV12-4, the J gene TRBJ2-3; maybe TRBD1 (6 bases). The CDR3 extends over 13 amino acids. Trimming stripped 10 bases from V and 6 bases from J, with 17 bases between. CDR3 protein: CATSGTTSDTQYF. CDR3 nucleotide sequence: TGTGCCACCTCAGGGACAACCTCCGATACGCAGTATTTT.

This clonotype was observed a few times. CDR3 sequence (DNA): TGTGCCAGCAGTGAATTCGCGGGTATAAGTCAGCCCCAGCATTTT. Residues: CASSEFAGISQPQHF. This sequence joins TRBV2 and TRBJ1-5; no clear D. With 2 bases removed from V and 6 bases from J, the gap between germline ends came to 14 bases. This CDR3 is 15 amino acids long. The germline V gene encodes CDR1 SNHLY and CDR2 FYNNEI. Looking up the rest from reference TRBV2 and TRBJ1-5 gives the full variable domain: EPEVTQTPSHQVTQMGQEVILRCVPISNHLYFYWYRQILGQKVEFLVSFYNNEISEKSEIFDDQFSVERPDGSNFTLKIRSTKLEDSAMYFCASSEFAGISQPQHFGDGTRLSIL.

The gene calls are TRBV6-5 and TRBJ2-2, with D perhaps TRBD2 (6 bases). Trimming took off 2 bases at V and 0 bases at J, with 10 bases between the two ends. The germline gives CDR1 MNHEY, CDR2 SVGAGI. CDR3 length: 16 residues. CDR3 amino acids: CASSYGLATNTGELFF. The CDR3 nucleotides are TGTGCCAGCAGTTACGGTCTAGCGACGAACACCGGGGAGCTGTTTTTT.

This chain uses TRBV5-4 with TRBJ2-1, with D perhaps matching TRBD2 (5 bases). Germline V gene sequence: CDR1 SGHNT, CDR2 YYREEE (reference sequence). V shed 5 bases and J shed 5 bases, with 11 bases lying between them. The CDR3 has 13 amino acids. CDR3 sequence reads: CASRSGNHNEQFF. In DNA, the CDR3 is TGTGCCAGCAGATCGGGAAATCACAATGAGCAGTTCTTC.

This clonotype was recorded a few times. The chain couples TRBV11-2 to TRBJ2-5; 12 bases map to TRBD2. V lost 5 bases, J lost 1 base, and 11 bases stayed unmatched. Germline V CDR1 and CDR2: SGHAT, FQNNGV. This CDR3 contains 18 residues. CDR3 coding DNA: TGTGCCAGCAGCACTAGTGTACTAGCGGGGGGCCTCCAAGAGACCCAGTACTTC. It codes for CASSTSVLAGGLQETQYF.

Only a few counts were recorded for this clonotype. The chain combines TRBV18 with TRBJ2-5; 8 bases agree with TRBD1. V lost 2 bases and J lost 4; bases outside the gene matches: 6. The germline V gene has CDR1 KGHSH and CDR2 LQKENI. This CDR3 spans 15 amino acids. This chain's CDR3 is CASSPEGQERETQYF. The DNA for the CDR3 is TGTGCCAGCTCACCAGAGGGACAGGAGAGAGAGACCCAGTACTTC.

This clonotype came up a few times. The V call is TRBV18, the J call TRBJ2-2; D is uncertain. Trimming stripped 5 bases from V and 0 bases from J, with 10 bases between. CDR3 length equals 15 residues. From germline, CDR1 is KGHSH and CDR2 LQKENI. CDR3 protein: CASSTIPSNTGELFF. CDR3 coding DNA: TGTGCCAGCTCAACGATTCCTTCGAACACCGGGGAGCTGTTTTTT.

This clonotype has just a few counts. V usage is TRBV5-1 and J usage is TRBJ2-1; the D call may be TRBD1 or TRBD2 (5 bases each). Germline V gene sequence: CDR1 SGHRS, CDR2 YFSETQ. V lost 2 bases to trimming and J lost 14 bases, with 17 bases between them. This CDR3 region has 13 residues. This CDR3 reads CASSFGDGRGEFF. The DNA of the CDR3 is TGCGCCAGCAGCTTTGGTGACGGGCGAGGGGAGTTCTTC.

The chain combines TRBV20-1 with TRBJ2-5, with a weak D call TRBD2 (6 bases). The CDR3 length is 12 residues. Germline values: CDR1 DFQATT, CDR2 SNEGSKA (reference sequence). Between the trimmed V and J ends, which lost 5 bases and 1 base, there was a span of 8 bases. CDR3 coding DNA: TGCAGTGCTCCGGGAGCCCAAGAGACCCAGTACTTC. It yields the protein CSAPGAQETQYF.

A few counts support this clonotype. This chain links TRBV13 with TRBJ2-3, with D hard to call. This CDR3 has 13 amino acids. Between the trimmed V and J ends, which lost 7 bases and 5 bases, there was a span of 13 bases. CDR1 is PRHDT and CDR2 is FYEKMQ in the germline V gene (reference sequence). The CDR3 DNA sequence: TGTGCCAGCACTCGGACGCAGGTAGATACGCAGTATTTT. Amino acid sequence: CASTRTQVDTQYF.

This clonotype was seen a handful of times. This chain connects TRBV6-1 to TRBJ2-5; 9 positions agree with TRBD1. In germline, CDR1 is MNHNS, CDR2 SASEGT. After removal of 4 bases from V and 3 bases from J, the junction contained 6 bases not matched to a gene. The CDR3 covers 15 residues. As DNA, the CDR3 is TGTGCCAGCAGTGCTGGGACAGGGCCCGAAGAGACCCAGTACTTC. This encodes CASSAGTGPEETQYF.

V and J are TRBV7-2 and TRBJ1-1, with TRBD1 matching 8 bases. Unmatched junction bases numbered 1, after V lost 1 base and J lost 3 bases. This CDR3 spans 14 amino acids. The germline V gene has CDR1 SGHTA and CDR2 FQGNSA. CDR3 in amino acids: CASSLVTGDTEAFF. The CDR3 coding sequence is TGTGCCAGCAGCTTAGTGACAGGGGACACTGAAGCTTTCTTT.

The V gene is TRBV29-1, the J gene TRBJ2-1; D not resolved. This CDR3 region has 13 residues. Deletions cut 3 bases from V and 0 bases from J, with 6 bases between. Germline CDR1 SQVTM, CDR2 ANQGSEA. CDR3 amino acids: CSVDRGSYNEQFF. The CDR3 nucleotides read TGCAGCGTTGACAGAGGCTCCTACAATGAGCAGTTCTTC.

This clonotype turned up a few times. The chain has TRBV20-1 and TRBJ2-5; possible D gene TRBD2, 6 bases. Germline CDR1 reads DFQATT; CDR2 reads SNEGSKA (reference sequence). The CDR3 runs 11 residues. V lost 6 bases, J lost 5 bases, and 10 bases lay in between. The CDR3 sequence: CSAGGVETQYF. The CDR3 DNA follows: TGCAGTGCAGGAGGGGTGGAGACCCAGTACTTC.

This clonotype was found a few times. The rearrangement joins TRBV12-3 or TRBV12-4 to TRBJ2-3, with TRBD2 as a possible D gene (5 bases). V lost 2 bases and J 1 base, leaving 10 bases between the germline ends. This CDR3 is 15 amino acids long. The CDR3 here is CASSLISGGTDTQYF. The CDR3 DNA is TGTGCCAGCAGTTTAATAAGCGGTGGCACAGATACGCAGTATTTT.

This clonotype was detected only a few times. The J gene is TRBJ2-1, the V gene TRBV5-1, with 14 bases identical to TRBD2. The CDR3 sequence is 16 residues long. Per germline, CDR1 SGHRS and CDR2 YFSETQ. V was clipped by 0 bases and J by 8 bases; unmatched bases: 4. The chain's CDR3 is CASSLEGLAGAYEQFF. For the CDR3, the DNA is TGCGCCAGCAGCTTGGAGGGACTAGCGGGGGCCTATGAGCAGTTCTTC.

The chain has TRBV29-1 and TRBJ1-5; D is ambiguous. The germline V gene encodes CDR1 SQVTM and CDR2 ANQGSEA. The CDR3 is 12 amino acids. The V gene lost 0 bases and the J gene lost 4 bases, with 4 bases spanning the gap. Written as DNA, the CDR3 is TGCAGCGTTGAAGATGAGAATCAGCCCCAGCATTTT. This sequence encodes CSVEDENQPQHF.

This chain links TRBV7-9 with TRBJ1-1, with D tentatively TRBD1 (6 bases). CDR3 length: 17 residues. V was pared by 4 bases and J by 4 bases, with 22 bases between. CDR1 and CDR2 from the germline V gene are SEHNR and FQNEAQ (reference sequence). The CDR3 loop reads CASSSSSGHPRGTEAFF. The CDR3 nucleotides read TGTGCCAGCAGCTCGTCCTCGGGACACCCGCGAGGCACTGAAGCTTTCTTT.

This clonotype was seen repeatedly, ten times or more. The chain links TRBV24-1 to TRBJ2-5; a possible D gene is TRBD2 (6 bases). Germline V gene data show CDR1 as KGHDR and CDR2 as SFDVKD. V shed 5 bases and J shed 1 base, with 7 bases lying between them. The CDR3 is 13 residues long. The CDR3 DNA follows: TGTGCCACCAGTGGACTAGGCCAAGAGACCCAGTACTTC. It specifies CATSGLGQETQYF.

This clonotype occurred a few times. The rearrangement links TRBV20-1 to TRBJ1-2; TRBD1 agrees at 8 bases. The CDR3 covers 13 residues. Trimming at V came to 3 bases and at J to 8 bases, leaving 8 bases not matched to a gene. CDR1 and CDR2 from the germline V gene are DFQATT and SNEGSKA (reference sequence). CDR3 in amino acids: CSASRRGRRGYTF. CDR3 sequence (DNA): TGCAGTGCTAGCCGCAGGGGGCGTAGGGGCTACACCTTC.

Only a few counts were recorded for this clonotype. The J gene is TRBJ2-7, the V gene TRBV12-3 or TRBV12-4, with D tentatively TRBD1 or TRBD2 (5 bases each). V lost 5 bases to trimming and J lost 6 bases, with 14 bases between them. The CDR3 length is 13 residues. The CDR3 region has the DNA TGTGCCAGCAGTACTGGGACCTTTAGCGAGCAGTACTTC. Translated, it gives CASSTGTFSEQYF.

This clonotype was counted only a few times. This sequence joins TRBV6-5 and TRBJ2-1; 9 bases match TRBD2. CDR1 and CDR2 (germline): MNHEY, SVGAGI. Unmatched junction bases numbered 6, after V lost 4 bases and J lost 5 bases. The CDR3 runs to 15 residues. CDR3 in DNA: TGTGCCAGCAGTTCTCTAGCGGGACTCCACAATGAGCAGTTCTTC. This gives the protein CASSSLAGLHNEQFF.

For the CDR3, the DNA is TGTGCCCCCTTCGGGGGGACAGGGTGTCGGTCCTACGAGCAGTACTTC. It specifies CAPFGGTGCRSYEQYF. The chain couples TRBV12-3 or TRBV12-4 to TRBJ2-7; 9 nucleotides match TRBD1. CDR3 length: 16 residues. V trimming: 11 bases; J trimming: 1 base; junction bases outside the gene matches: 15.

The V call is TRBV12-5, the J call TRBJ1-5, with TRBD1 as a possible D gene (6 bases). The CDR3 is 15 residues long. The germline V and J ends were trimmed by 7 bases and 5 bases, with 18 bases remaining between them. Germline V gene sequence: CDR1 LGHNT, CDR2 FRNRAP. The DNA for the CDR3 is TGTGCTAGTGACCCTGGGGGGGCCGGGTATCAGCCCCAGCATTTT. The encoded protein is CASDPGGAGYQPQHF.

V and J are TRBV7-2 and TRBJ2-7; D unresolved. Germline CDR1 SGHTA, CDR2 FQGNSA. Deletions cut 1 base from V and 3 bases from J, with 16 bases between. The CDR3 extends over 16 amino acids. The CDR3, as DNA: TGTGCCAGCAGCTTAGTTATTTTCGGTGCTGGCTACGAGCAGTACTTC. Translated: CASSLVIFGAGYEQYF.